This TCR beta chain derives from a study of OX40 agonist ivuxolimab in advanced cancers. Study outcomes and limitations: The study did not work out the antigen specificity of the expanded peripheral T cells.

Measured with immunoSEQ multiplex PCR; TCRdb has only the in-frame clones, and not every one. This sample has 60,000 to 70,000 clones, with roughly 80% found just once. Points on this clone: Its antigen is unidentified.

Trimming took off 5 bases at V and 0 bases at J, with 10 bases between the two ends. CDR1 and CDR2 (germline): SGHTA, FQGNSA. The CDR3 consists of 15 residues. It was autoimmune disease history or systemic immunosuppression that excluded patients. The source is an adult with an advanced solid tumor such as melanoma, head and neck, liver or kidney cancer. The V and J genes are TRBV7-2 and TRBJ1-4; D ambiguous. The sequencing here drew on CD4+ or CD8+ T cells sorted from blood, taken in a trial of the OX40 agonist ivuxolimab. CDR3 sequence: CASSPQYSTNEKLFF. The CDR3 DNA sequence: TGTGCCAGCAGCCCTCAGTATTCAACTAATGAAAAACTGTTTTTT.